The rows below give T cell receptor beta chains drawn from one sample of a study of OX40 agonist ivuxolimab in advanced cancers. Here immunoSEQ multiplex PCR was the method, and the copy in TCRdb shows in-frame clones only, minus some. The data show 75,000 to 100,000 clones, with roughly four fifths seen just once and about 5.5% held by the top ten. The sample here was CD4+ or CD8+ T cells sorted from blood, taken in a trial of the OX40 agonist ivuxolimab. The receptors come from an adult with an advanced solid tumor such as melanoma, head and neck, liver or kidney cancer. CDR3s include the opening cysteine and the closing phenylalanine or tryptophan. D genes are given only for firm matches. A row's size may be missing; if present it is once, few, many or a size class.

size,J,D,V,DNA,CDR3
NA,TRBJ2-1,NA,TRBV4-1,TGCGCCAGCAGCCAAGAAAGTACCAGCTCCTACAATGAGCAGTTCTTC,CASSQESTSSYNEQFF
NA,TRBJ1-2,NA,TRBV5-8,TGTGCCAGCAGCTTGGGCAGGACGAGCATCCATCGCTACACCTTC,CASSLGRTSIHRYTF
NA,TRBJ2-1,NA,TRBV30,TGTGCCTGCTCGACCAACTCCTACAATGAGCAGTTCTTC,CACSTNSYNEQFF
NA,TRBJ1-1,NA,TRBV6-5,TGTGCCAGCAGTTCGGACAGCGGTGAAGCTTTCTTT,CASSSDSGEAFF
NA,TRBJ1-4,NA,TRBV5-1,TGCGCCAGCAGCTCCGAGGGAGGGAACGAAAAACTGTTTTTT,CASSSEGGNEKLFF
few,TRBJ1-1,NA,TRBV11-2,TGTGCCAGCAGCTTAGTTACGGGGGGGCGGAAGACTGAAGCTTTCTTT,CASSLVTGGRKTEAFF
NA,TRBJ2-2,NA,TRBV6-1,TGTGCCAGCAGACTCCGGGACTCCCTAACCGGGGAGCTGTTTTTT,CASRLRDSLTGELFF
NA,TRBJ2-7,TRBD2,TRBV7-2,TGTGCCAGCAGCTTAGTCGTCGTAGCGGGGGGGTCTAACGAGCAGTACTTC,CASSLVVVAGGSNEQYF
NA,TRBJ2-2,NA,TRBV4-3,TGCGCCAGCAGCCAAGATTCTGAGAACACCGGGGAGCTGTTTTTT,CASSQDSENTGELFF
once,TRBJ2-1,NA,TRBV7-6,TGTGCCAGCAGCTTGGGCAATGAGCAGTTCTTC,CASSLGNEQFF
NA,TRBJ1-2,NA,TRBV5-4,TGTGCCAGCAGCTTGAGGGGGGGTGATGGCTACACCTTC,CASSLRGGDGYTF
NA,TRBJ1-5,NA,TRBV19,TGTGCCAGTAGTATCGGACGGCGTCAGCCCCAGCATTTT,CASSIGRRQPQHF
NA,TRBJ2-2,TRBD2,TRBV10-1,TGCGCCAGCAGTGAGGGACTAGCGGGAGTAGGGACCGGGGAGCTGTTTTTT,CASSEGLAGVGTGELFF
NA,TRBJ2-3,NA,TRBV7-2,TGTGCCAGCAGCCAAGACGGTCCTAGCACAGATACGCAGTATTTT,CASSQDGPSTDTQYF
NA,TRBJ2-1,NA,TRBV19,TGTGCCAGTAGCTTCCAACAGGGACTTCACAATGAGCAGTTCTTC,CASSFQQGLHNEQFF
once,TRBJ2-1,NA,TRBV10-3,TGTGCCATCAGAAACAGCGAAATTAATGAGCAGTTCTTC,CAIRNSEINEQFF
NA,TRBJ2-2,TRBD2,TRBV7-9,TGTGCCAGCAGCTCCGGGACTAGCGGGAGTCTCGGGGAGCTGTTTTTT,CASSSGTSGSLGELFF
NA,TRBJ1-2,NA,TRBV30,TGTGCCTGGAGTGTGTCGGGGGCGTATGGCTACACCTTC,CAWSVSGAYGYTF
NA,TRBJ2-1,TRBD2,TRBV10-2,TGCGCCAGCACCGACACTAGCGGGGGGATCCGCAATGAGCAGTTCTTC,CASTDTSGGIRNEQFF
few,TRBJ1-1,NA,TRBV7-9,TGTGCCAGCAGCCTCGGCTCACAAACAGGTACTACCAAAGCTTTCTTT,CASSLGSQTGTTKAFF
once,TRBJ1-2,NA,TRBV7-9,TGTGCCAGCAGCTTCGACAGAGATGGCTACACCTTC,CASSFDRDGYTF
NA,TRBJ2-3,TRBD2,TRBV4-1,TGCGCCAGCAGTGATATACTAGCGGGGGGTATGGATACGCAGTATTTT,CASSDILAGGMDTQYF
NA,TRBJ2-7,TRBD1,TRBV2,TGTGCCAGCAGAGGACAGGGCCGCTCCTACGAGCAGTACTTC,CASRGQGRSYEQYF
NA,TRBJ2-2,TRBD1,TRBV5-6,TGTGCCAGCAGCTTGGACAGGGGGCATAGCGGGGAGCTGTTTTTT,CASSLDRGHSGELFF
NA,TRBJ1-2,TRBD1,TRBV19,TGTGCCAGTAGTCCGACCAGGGGGGCTAACTATGGCTACACCTTC,CASSPTRGANYGYTF
NA,TRBJ2-3,TRBD2,TRBV7-8,TGTGCCAGCAGCCTCGATAGCGGGGCTCTCACAGATACGCAGTATTTT,CASSLDSGALTDTQYF
NA,TRBJ2-7,NA,TRBV6-5,TGTGCCAGCAGTTACAAGTGGGGGGGGCATATCCACGAGCAGTACTTC,CASSYKWGGHIHEQYF
NA,TRBJ1-1,NA,TRBV19,TGTGCCAGTAGCGACAGCAGCTACACTGAAGCTTTCTTT,CASSDSSYTEAFF
NA,TRBJ2-7,TRBD1,TRBV19,TGTGCCAGTAGTCGACAGGGGGCGTCTTACGAGCAGTACTTC,CASSRQGASYEQYF
NA,TRBJ1-4,NA,TRBV6-1,TGTGCCAGCAGTGAAGCGGGGGGCAGCCTTTTT,CASSEAGGSLF
NA,TRBJ2-2,NA,TRBV19,TGTGCCAGTAGTATTGGGACTAACACCGGGGAGCTGTTTTTT,CASSIGTNTGELFF
NA,TRBJ1-6,NA,TRBV9,TGTGCCAGCAGCTCAGGTGACTCCTATAATTCACCCCTCCACTTT,CASSSGDSYNSPLHF
NA,TRBJ2-2,NA,TRBV9,TGTGCCAGCAGCGTAGAGGTTACCGGGGAGCTGTTTTTT,CASSVEVTGELFF
once,TRBJ2-2,TRBD2,TRBV7-2,TGTGCCAGCAGCGCTACTAGCGGGAGGGCCGCCGGGGAGCTGTTTTTT,CASSATSGRAAGELFF
NA,TRBJ1-3,TRBD1,TRBV9,TGTGCCAGCAGCTTCCGGACAGGGGAAGGTGGAAACACCATATATTTT,CASSFRTGEGGNTIYF
NA,TRBJ2-3,NA,TRBV4-3,TGCGCCAGCAGTCAGCAACTAGAGTCGGGCACAGATACGCAGTATTTT,CASSQQLESGTDTQYF
NA,TRBJ2-7,NA,TRBV4-3,TGCGCCAGCAGCCCTTCCGGGACTGACTACGAGCAGTACTTC,CASSPSGTDYEQYF
NA,TRBJ2-7,NA,TRBV6-1,TGTGCCAGCAGTGAAGCAGGATACGAGCAGTACTTC,CASSEAGYEQYF
NA,TRBJ2-1,TRBD2,TRBV5-1,TGCGCCAGCAGCTTGATTAGCGGGAGGGGCGGAGATGAGCAGTTCTTC,CASSLISGRGGDEQFF
NA,TRBJ2-1,NA,TRBV7-6,TGTGCCAGCAGCTTAGGTGGGGGGGCCTTAAGCTCCTACAATGAGCAGTTCTTC,CASSLGGGALSSYNEQFF
once,TRBJ2-7,NA,TRBV7-2,TGTGCCAGCAGCCTGTCTCTCCAGTACGAGCAGTACTTC,CASSLSLQYEQYF
NA,TRBJ2-3,NA,TRBV4-2,TGTGCCAGCAGCCAAGTGACGAGAGAGAGGCAGTATTTT,CASSQVTRERQYF
NA,TRBJ2-5,NA,TRBV2,TGTGCCAGCAACGAGAGGGGGCAAGAGACCCAGTACTTC,CASNERGQETQYF
NA,TRBJ2-1,TRBD1,TRBV7-8,TGTGCCAGCAGGATGCGGGACAGGGGGCTGGATGAGCAGTTCTTC,CASRMRDRGLDEQFF
NA,TRBJ1-4,TRBD1,TRBV19,TGTGCCAGTAGTATAGATCCGGGGACAGGGAGTGAAAAACTGTTTTTT,CASSIDPGTGSEKLFF
NA,TRBJ2-5,NA,TRBV7-2,TGTGCCAGCAGCTTAGGGGCCCCCGGACAAGAGACCCAGTACTTC,CASSLGAPGQETQYF
few,TRBJ1-5,NA,TRBV15,TGTGCCACCAGAGTCTCACCGTATAGCAATCAGCCCCAGCATTTT,CATRVSPYSNQPQHF
NA,TRBJ2-2,NA,TRBV7-9,TGTGCCAGCACCTTGAGGGTCACCGGGGAGCTGTTTTTT,CASTLRVTGELFF
NA,TRBJ2-7,TRBD2,TRBV6-4,TGTGCCAGCAGTGACACCTCGATGGGGACTAGCGGGTCGCTCAGGACACCCCATTCCACCGAGCAGTACTTC,CASSDTSMGTSGSLRTPHSTEQYF
few,TRBJ1-1,NA,TRBV5-1,TGCGCCAGCAGCTTGGATAGTCCAACGGGGGCTTTCTTT,CASSLDSPTGAFF
few,TRBJ2-2,NA,TRBV7-8,TGTGCCAGCAGCTTGGGACGGGCGGACACCGGGGAGCTGTTTTTT,CASSLGRADTGELFF
NA,TRBJ2-4,NA,TRBV7-2,TGTGCCAGCAGCTTGTCCAAAAACATTCAGTACTTC,CASSLSKNIQYF
NA,TRBJ2-1,TRBD2,TRBV7-3,TGTGCCAGCAGCTTAACGTCCTCCGGGGGGGCACCGAGCTCCTACAATGAGCAGTTCTTC,CASSLTSSGGAPSSYNEQFF
NA,TRBJ2-1,TRBD2,TRBV19,TGTGCCAGTAGTATCCTAGCGGGAGGCAATGAGCAGTTCTTC,CASSILAGGNEQFF
NA,TRBJ2-5,NA,TRBV10-3,TGTGCCATCAGCCACGCCTCAGACAGGATAGAGACCCAGTACTTC,CAISHASDRIETQYF